Described below is a single T cell receptor beta chain sequence and its context. No antigen is known for it. V was pared by 4 bases and J by 3 bases, with 6 bases between. CDR1 and CDR2 (germline): MNHEY, SVGAGI. The CDR3 sequence is 13 residues long. The PCR was carried out with 60 Vbeta primers and 13 Jbeta primers. TCRdb's copy holds only in-frame clones and misses some; the assay was immunoSEQ multiplex PCR. The data contain over 100,000 clones, 77% of them seen just once; the ten biggest clones take up 9.5% to 12%. The data are from a study of cytomegalovirus exposure and HLA in healthy donors. Study conclusions and caveats: Immune exposure information comprised only CMV serostatus. In vitro testing confirmed a few CMV-associated chains as specific for CMV antigens. Later on, a genetic analysis was performed. It linked a missense variant in DCLRE1C with V- and J-gene trimming of TCR beta.

Sequencing used PBMCs. This receptor was identified in a man in his forties in good health and CMV-seropositive. V usage is TRBV6-5 and J usage is TRBJ2-2; D might be TRBD1 (5 bases). DNA of the CDR3: TGTGCCAGCAGTTTACAGGACACCGGGGAGCTGTTTTTT. Translating it yields CASSLQDTGELFF.